This T cell receptor (beta chain) was sequenced during a study of blood T cell repertoires in COVID-19. Whole-study context: The origin of the acute and convalescent COVID-19 samples was the United States, Italy and Spain. The cDNA or gDNA used as material had been derived from T cells, B-cell-depleted T cells, or PBMCs.

In the authors' workflow: Quantification of nucleated cells was approximated via reference gene primer amplification. The protocol was immunoSEQ multiplex PCR, while the TCRdb copy is restricted to in-frame clones and leaves out a portion. That table gives V, J and clone size, and the DNA gave D and trimming. This sample has about 300,000 clones, with 88% found just once. This sequence was found in a young woman who had recovered from COVID-19. Sequenced input: peripheral blood.

The CDR3 nucleotides read TGTGCCAGCAGCCTGCCCCAGGGGCGGGCACCCCTCCACTTT. Translation: CASSLPQGRAPLHF. The rearrangement uses TRBV5-4 and TRBJ1-6, with D possibly being TRBD1 (6 bases). Per the germline V gene, CDR1 is SGHNT and CDR2 is YYREEE (reference sequence). The CDR3 contains 14 residues. V lost 4 bases to trimming and J lost 11 bases, with 16 bases between them.